This is a list of T cell receptor beta chains from one sample in a study of T cell responses to AZD1222 COVID-19 vaccine. Measured with immunoSEQ multiplex PCR; TCRdb has only the in-frame clones, and not every one. The sample lists 100,000 to 120,000 clones, about nine tenths occurring once. Sequencing used peripheral blood, obtained on day 0 of AZD1222 vaccination. The receptors shown here come from an adult in good health. Each CDR3 is given with its conserved first and last residue. The D gene is left open where the match is weak. Clone size is not always given. Where it is, it says once, few, many or a class for expanded clones.

V: TRBV5-4
size: .
D: .
J: TRBJ1-2
DNA: TGTGCCAGCAGCTTGGGGCAGACCGGACGCTACACCTTC
CDR3: CASSLGQTGRYTF

V: TRBV2
size: .
D: .
J: TRBJ1-6
DNA: TGTGCCAGCAGTGGACTGATGAATTCACCCCTCCACTTT
CDR3: CASSGLMNSPLHF

V: TRBV6-1
size: .
D: .
J: TRBJ2-7
DNA: TGTGCCAGCAGTGAACCACAGATGGCCGAGCAGTACTTC
CDR3: CASSEPQMAEQYF

V: TRBV11-2
size: .
D: TRBD1
J: TRBJ1-5
DNA: TGTGCCAGCAGCTGGGGACAGGGTTTTCAGCCCCAGCATTTT
CDR3: CASSWGQGFQPQHF

V: TRBV9
size: .
D: .
J: TRBJ1-1
DNA: TGTGCCAGCAGCGTAGAAGCTCACTCCGGTTCTGAAGCTTTCTTT
CDR3: CASSVEAHSGSEAFF

V: TRBV12-5
size: .
D: .
J: TRBJ2-1
DNA: TGTGCTAGTGGTTTGTTTTCCGGGGAGGCGTGGAATGAGCAGTTCTTC
CDR3: CASGLFSGEAWNEQFF

V: TRBV5-1
size: .
D: .
J: TRBJ1-1
DNA: TGCGCCAGCAGCCAAGGGCTCGTGGGCGCTGAAGCTTTCTTT
CDR3: CASSQGLVGAEAFF

V: TRBV10-2
size: once
D: .
J: TRBJ2-1
DNA: TGCGCCAGCAGTGAAGTTGGGGCCTATAACAATGAGCAGTTCTTC
CDR3: CASSEVGAYNNEQFF

V: TRBV30
size: .
D: .
J: TRBJ1-2
DNA: TGTGCCTGGAGTGTCTCGACAGCGGGGGGCTACACCTTC
CDR3: CAWSVSTAGGYTF

V: TRBV10-1
size: once
D: .
J: TRBJ1-2
DNA: TGCGCCAGCAGTGATAGGCCCGACTATGGCTACACCTTC
CDR3: CASSDRPDYGYTF

V: TRBV5-5
size: .
D: .
J: TRBJ1-2
DNA: TGTGCCAGCAGCTTGGGATTGGAAACTAACTATGGCTACACCTTC
CDR3: CASSLGLETNYGYTF

V: TRBV7-9
size: .
D: TRBD2
J: TRBJ2-1
DNA: TGTGCCAGCAGCCAAAGCGGGGTTGCCCACAATGAGCAGTTCTTC
CDR3: CASSQSGVAHNEQFF

V: TRBV6-5
size: few
D: .
J: TRBJ2-7
DNA: TGTGCCAGCAGTTACTCGAGCGTAACGGGATCCTACGAGCAGTACTTC
CDR3: CASSYSSVTGSYEQYF

V: TRBV29-1
size: .
D: .
J: TRBJ2-3
DNA: TGCAGCGTTGAAGGTTGGCGACCAGATACGCAGTATTTT
CDR3: CSVEGWRPDTQYF

V: TRBV2
size: few
D: TRBD2
J: TRBJ2-1
DNA: TGTGCCAGCAATGGGCTAGCGGGACCCAATGAGCAGTTCTTC
CDR3: CASNGLAGPNEQFF

V: TRBV7-7
size: .
D: TRBD1
J: TRBJ2-1
DNA: TGTGCCAGCAGCCCACAGGGGGCGTTGGATGAGCAGTTCTTC
CDR3: CASSPQGALDEQFF

V: TRBV3-1/TRBV3-2
size: once
D: .
J: TRBJ2-2
DNA: TGTGCCAGCAGCCCTACGACTCGAAACACCGGGGAGCTGTTTTTT
CDR3: CASSPTTRNTGELFF

V: TRBV5-4
size: .
D: .
J: TRBJ1-1
DNA: TGTGCCAGCAGCTTGGTAGGGGCAGGGTCTCGAGCTTTCTTT
CDR3: CASSLVGAGSRAFF

V: TRBV29-1
size: .
D: .
J: TRBJ1-1
DNA: TGCAGCGTTGAAGAGGGAGGCGGAGGCACTGAAGCTTTCTTT
CDR3: CSVEEGGGGTEAFF

V: TRBV10-1
size: .
D: TRBD1
J: TRBJ1-5
DNA: TGCGCCAGCAGTATGACAGGGGGTCAGCCCCAGCATTTT
CDR3: CASSMTGGQPQHF

V: TRBV20-1
size: once
D: .
J: TRBJ2-1
DNA: TGCAGTGGGTACGGCAATGAGCAGTTCTTC
CDR3: CSGYGNEQFF

V: TRBV5-1
size: .
D: .
J: TRBJ1-1
DNA: TGCGCCAGCAGCGAGCGGGGGAACACTGAAGCTTTCTTT
CDR3: CASSERGNTEAFF

V: TRBV7-2
size: .
D: .
J: TRBJ2-7
DNA: TGTGCCAGCAGCTTAGCCCAGACCGCCTACGAGCAGTACTTC
CDR3: CASSLAQTAYEQYF

V: TRBV27
size: .
D: TRBD1
J: TRBJ1-5
DNA: TGTGCCAGTTCCAGGGGGACAGGGGGTGCTCAGCCCCAGCATTTT
CDR3: CASSRGTGGAQPQHF

V: TRBV3-1/TRBV3-2
size: .
D: .
J: TRBJ2-7
DNA: TGTGCCAGCAGCCACGGCCTCCCTCCTTTGAAGCAGTACTTC
CDR3: CASSHGLPPLKQYF

V: TRBV7-9
size: few
D: .
J: TRBJ2-5
DNA: TGTGCTATTACTGCCCCCGCGGGGATGGAGACCCAGTACTTC
CDR3: CAITAPAGMETQYF

V: TRBV19
size: .
D: .
J: TRBJ2-7
DNA: TGTGCCAGTAGTAGGGCAGGGGACTCCTACGAGCAGTACTTC
CDR3: CASSRAGDSYEQYF

V: TRBV6-5
size: .
D: .
J: TRBJ2-5
DNA: TGTGCCACCCGCCCCAGTTTTCAAGAGACCCAGTACTTC
CDR3: CATRPSFQETQYF

V: TRBV5-6
size: .
D: TRBD1
J: TRBJ2-7
DNA: TGTGCCAGCACCGAAGGACAGGTCACCCACGAGCAGTACTTC
CDR3: CASTEGQVTHEQYF

V: TRBV2
size: .
D: .
J: TRBJ2-7
DNA: TGTGCCAGCAGTGTGAACGAGCAGTACTTC
CDR3: CASSVNEQYF

V: TRBV2
size: .
D: .
J: TRBJ1-1
DNA: TGTGCCAGCAGTGGTGGGGTGAGCACTGAAGCTTTCTTT
CDR3: CASSGGVSTEAFF

V: TRBV4-1
size: .
D: .
J: TRBJ1-5
DNA: TGCGCCAGCAGCCAAGATATCCGGGTCGGTAGCAATCAGCCCCAGCATTTT
CDR3: CASSQDIRVGSNQPQHF

V: TRBV12-3/TRBV12-4
size: .
D: .
J: TRBJ1-3
DNA: TGTGCCAGCATAACGGGGGGTCTAGGGACCATATATTTT
CDR3: CASITGGLGTIYF

V: TRBV5-1
size: .
D: .
J: TRBJ2-7
DNA: TGCGCCAGCAGCTTGGACAGGCGAAGCTCCTACGAGCAGTACTTC
CDR3: CASSLDRRSSYEQYF

V: TRBV19
size: .
D: TRBD1
J: TRBJ1-2
DNA: TGTGCCAGCAGAATGGGGGAGGGGGACAGATATGGCTACACCTTC
CDR3: CASRMGEGDRYGYTF

V: TRBV18
size: .
D: TRBD1
J: TRBJ1-2
DNA: TGTGCCAGCTCACCGATTGGACAGGGTTTCGAGGGCTACACCTTC
CDR3: CASSPIGQGFEGYTF

V: TRBV19
size: few
D: .
J: TRBJ1-1
DNA: TGTGCCAGTAACCTCGGGGATGAAGCTTTCTTT
CDR3: CASNLGDEAFF

V: TRBV4-1
size: few
D: .
J: TRBJ1-2
DNA: TGCGCCAGCAGGCAAAATTCAGCAGGGCGATTTAACTATGGCTACACCTTC
CDR3: CASRQNSAGRFNYGYTF

V: TRBV19
size: .
D: .
J: TRBJ1-2
DNA: TGTGCCAGTAGTCTCACAGGGAACTATGGCTACACCTTC
CDR3: CASSLTGNYGYTF

V: TRBV7-2
size: .
D: TRBD1
J: TRBJ1-6
DNA: TGTGCCAGCAGCCCTCCGACAGGGGGTAATTCACCCCTCCACTTT
CDR3: CASSPPTGGNSPLHF

V: TRBV7-9
size: .
D: .
J: TRBJ2-1
DNA: TGTGCCAGCAGCCCTAGAATGACTAGTCGCTACAATGAGCAGTTCTTC
CDR3: CASSPRMTSRYNEQFF

V: TRBV7-9
size: .
D: TRBD1
J: TRBJ2-7
DNA: TGTGCCAGCAGCTCGAGACCGGGACAGGGTTCCTACGAGCAGTACTTC
CDR3: CASSSRPGQGSYEQYF

V: TRBV6-4
size: .
D: TRBD1
J: TRBJ2-2
DNA: TGTGCCAGCGCCTCAGGGGGCGCTGCCGGGGAGCTGTTTTTT
CDR3: CASASGGAAGELFF

V: TRBV19
size: .
D: TRBD2
J: TRBJ2-7
DNA: TGTGCCAGTAGTCGAATACCACTAGCGGGAGCTAGCGAGCAGTACTTC
CDR3: CASSRIPLAGASEQYF

V: TRBV6-5
size: .
D: .
J: TRBJ1-1
DNA: TGTGCCAGCCGGCCCATCGGTGGGACTGAAGCTTTCTTT
CDR3: CASRPIGGTEAFF

V: TRBV6-5
size: .
D: TRBD1
J: TRBJ2-7
DNA: TGTGCCAGCAGTTCTTTGACAGGGAGCTCCTACGAGCAGTACTTC
CDR3: CASSSLTGSSYEQYF

V: TRBV7-9
size: .
D: .
J: TRBJ2-1
DNA: TGTGCCAGCAGCTATGGACAGGGCGGGGGCTACAATGAGCAGTTCTTC
CDR3: CASSYGQGGGYNEQFF

V: TRBV19
size: .
D: TRBD2
J: TRBJ2-1
DNA: TGTGCCAGTAGTACCGGGACTAGCGGGAGGGGGCAGTTCTTC
CDR3: CASSTGTSGRGQFF

V: TRBV4-2
size: .
D: .
J: TRBJ1-1
DNA: TGTGCCAGCAGCCAAAGGGGAGCCACTGAAGCTTTCTTT
CDR3: CASSQRGATEAFF